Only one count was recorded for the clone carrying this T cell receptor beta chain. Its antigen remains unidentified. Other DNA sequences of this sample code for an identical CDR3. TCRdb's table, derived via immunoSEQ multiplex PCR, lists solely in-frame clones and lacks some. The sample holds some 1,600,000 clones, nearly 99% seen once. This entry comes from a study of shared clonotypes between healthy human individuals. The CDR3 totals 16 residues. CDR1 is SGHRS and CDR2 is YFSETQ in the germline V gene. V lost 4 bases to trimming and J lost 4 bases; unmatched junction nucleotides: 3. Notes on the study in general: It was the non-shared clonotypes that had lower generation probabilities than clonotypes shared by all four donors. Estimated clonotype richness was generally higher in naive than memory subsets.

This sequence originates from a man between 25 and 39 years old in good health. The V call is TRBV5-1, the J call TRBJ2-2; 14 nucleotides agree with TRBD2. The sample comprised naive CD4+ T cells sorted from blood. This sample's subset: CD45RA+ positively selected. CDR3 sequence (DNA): TGCGCCAGCAGCCTAGGACTAGCGGGAGGCACCGGGGAGCTGTTTTTT. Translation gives CASSLGLAGGTGELFF.